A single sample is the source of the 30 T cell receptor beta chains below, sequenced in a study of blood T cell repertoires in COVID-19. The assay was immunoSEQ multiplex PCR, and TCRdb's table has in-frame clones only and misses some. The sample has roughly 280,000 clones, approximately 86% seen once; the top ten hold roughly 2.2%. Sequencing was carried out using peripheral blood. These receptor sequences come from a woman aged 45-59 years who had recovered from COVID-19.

The CDR3: CASSTGAGLQETQYF. CDR3 in DNA: TGTGCCAGCTCAACAGGAGCGGGACTGCAAGAGACCCAGTACTTC. The chain joins TRBV18 to TRBJ2-5; 7 bases match TRBD2. Germline V gene data show CDR1 as KGHSH and CDR2 as LQKENI. This CDR3 region has 15 residues. The junction had 8 bases not matched to a gene; V was cut back by 5 bases and J by 2 bases.

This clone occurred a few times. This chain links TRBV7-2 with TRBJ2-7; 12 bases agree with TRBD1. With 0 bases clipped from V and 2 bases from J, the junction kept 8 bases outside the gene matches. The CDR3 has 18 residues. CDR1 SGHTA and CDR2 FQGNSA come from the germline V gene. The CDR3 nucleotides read TGTGCCAGCAGCTTAGCAGGGACAGGGGGCCTATCGGCCTACGAGCAGTACTTC. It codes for CASSLAGTGGLSAYEQYF.

The CDR3 is CASSEGGEMSEQFF. The CDR3 nucleotides are TGTGCCAGCAGTGAGGGGGGGGAGATGAGTGAGCAGTTCTTC. The chain recombines TRBV6-4 with TRBJ2-1; 7 bases fit TRBD2. The germline V gene encodes CDR1 MRHNA and CDR2 SNTAGT. The trim removed 3 bases at V and 9 bases at J, leaving 8 bases unmatched. The CDR3 totals 14 residues.

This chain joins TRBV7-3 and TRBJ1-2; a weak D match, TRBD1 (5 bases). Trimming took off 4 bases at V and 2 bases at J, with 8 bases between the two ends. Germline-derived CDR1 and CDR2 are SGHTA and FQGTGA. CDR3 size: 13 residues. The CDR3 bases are TGTGCCAGCAGCTCGGACACCAACTATGGCTACACCTTC. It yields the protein CASSSDTNYGYTF.

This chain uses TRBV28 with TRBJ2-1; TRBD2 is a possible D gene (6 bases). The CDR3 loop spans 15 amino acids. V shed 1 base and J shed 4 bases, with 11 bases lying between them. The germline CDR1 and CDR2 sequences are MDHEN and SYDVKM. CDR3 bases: TGTGCCAGCAGTTTATTGGGACTCCTGTACAATGAGCAGTTCTTC. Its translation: CASSLLGLLYNEQFF.

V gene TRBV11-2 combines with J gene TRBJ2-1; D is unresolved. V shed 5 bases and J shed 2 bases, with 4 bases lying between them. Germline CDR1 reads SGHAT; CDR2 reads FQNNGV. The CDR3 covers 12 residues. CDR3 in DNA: TGTGCCAGCAGCCATGCCTACAATGAGCAGTTCTTC. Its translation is CASSHAYNEQFF.

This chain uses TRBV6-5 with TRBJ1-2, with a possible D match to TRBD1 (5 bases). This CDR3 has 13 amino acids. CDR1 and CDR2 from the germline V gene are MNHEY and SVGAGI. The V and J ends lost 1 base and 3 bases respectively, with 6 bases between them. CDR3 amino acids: CASSYLTDYGYTF. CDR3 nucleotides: TGTGCCAGCAGTTACTTGACAGACTATGGCTACACCTTC.

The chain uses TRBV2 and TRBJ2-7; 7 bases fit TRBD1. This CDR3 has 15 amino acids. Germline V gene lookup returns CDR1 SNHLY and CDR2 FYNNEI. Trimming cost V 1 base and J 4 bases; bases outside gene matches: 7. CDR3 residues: CASSEGQGQLYEQYF. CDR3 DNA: TGTGCCAGCAGTGAAGGTCAGGGACAGCTGTACGAGCAGTACTTC.

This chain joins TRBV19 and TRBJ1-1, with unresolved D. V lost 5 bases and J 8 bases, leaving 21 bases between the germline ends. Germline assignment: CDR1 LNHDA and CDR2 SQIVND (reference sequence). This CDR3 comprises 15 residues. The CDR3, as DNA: TGTGCCAGTAGTCCTCTGGACTCAATTCAAAGCGAAGCTTTCTTT. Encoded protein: CASSPLDSIQSEAFF.

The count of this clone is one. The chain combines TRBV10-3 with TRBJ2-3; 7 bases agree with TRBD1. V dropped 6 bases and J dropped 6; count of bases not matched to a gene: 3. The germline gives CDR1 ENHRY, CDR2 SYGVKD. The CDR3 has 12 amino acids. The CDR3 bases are TGTGCCATCAGCGACAGGGAGGATACGCAGTATTTT. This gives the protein CAISDREDTQYF.

CDR3 sequence: CASSYGQGPHPETQYF. DNA for the CDR3: TGCGCCAGCTCCTACGGACAGGGCCCCCACCCGGAGACCCAGTACTTC. The chain joins TRBV4-3 to TRBJ2-5; TRBD1 aligns across 8 bases. V dropped 8 bases and J dropped 5; count of bases not matched to a gene: 16. Germline V CDR1 and CDR2: LGHNA, YSLEER. The CDR3 loop spans 16 amino acids.

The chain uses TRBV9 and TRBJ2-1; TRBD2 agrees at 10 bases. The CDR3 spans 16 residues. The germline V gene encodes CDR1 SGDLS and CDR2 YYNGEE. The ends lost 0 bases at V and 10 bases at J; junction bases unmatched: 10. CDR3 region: CASSVESASGRGEQFF. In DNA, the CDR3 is TGTGCCAGCAGCGTAGAGTCGGCTAGCGGGAGAGGGGAGCAGTTCTTC.

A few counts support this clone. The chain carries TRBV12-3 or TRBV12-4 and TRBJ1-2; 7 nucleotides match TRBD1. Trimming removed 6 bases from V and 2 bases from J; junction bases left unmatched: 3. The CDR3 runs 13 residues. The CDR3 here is CASSWGQNYGYTF. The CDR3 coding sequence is TGTGCCAGCAGCTGGGGACAGAACTATGGCTACACCTTC.

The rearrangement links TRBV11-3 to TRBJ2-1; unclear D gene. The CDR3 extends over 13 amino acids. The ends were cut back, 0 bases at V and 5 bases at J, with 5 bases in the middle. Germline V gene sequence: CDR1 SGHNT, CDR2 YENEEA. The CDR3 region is CASSLDLDNEQFF. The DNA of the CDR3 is TGTGCCAGCAGCTTAGATCTCGACAATGAGCAGTTCTTC. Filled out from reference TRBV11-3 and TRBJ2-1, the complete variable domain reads EAGVVQSPRYKIIEKKQPVAFWCNPISGHNTLYWYLQNLGQGPELLIRYENEEAVDDSQLPKDRFSAERLKGVDSTLKIQPAELGDSAVYLCASSLDLDNEQFFGPGTRLTVL.

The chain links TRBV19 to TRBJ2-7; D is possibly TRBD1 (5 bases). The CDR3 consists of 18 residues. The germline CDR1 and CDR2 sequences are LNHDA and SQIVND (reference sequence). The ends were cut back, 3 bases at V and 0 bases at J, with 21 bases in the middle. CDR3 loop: CASSMRLPTGPSSYEQYF. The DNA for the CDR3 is TGTGCCAGTAGTATGAGACTTCCAACAGGACCCAGCTCCTACGAGCAGTACTTC.

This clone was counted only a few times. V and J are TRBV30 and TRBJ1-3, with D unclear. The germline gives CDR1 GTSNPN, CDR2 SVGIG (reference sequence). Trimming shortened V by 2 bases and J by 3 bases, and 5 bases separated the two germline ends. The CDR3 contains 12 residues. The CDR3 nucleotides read TGTGCCTGGAGTCCAGTTGGAAACACCATATATTTT. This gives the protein CAWSPVGNTIYF.

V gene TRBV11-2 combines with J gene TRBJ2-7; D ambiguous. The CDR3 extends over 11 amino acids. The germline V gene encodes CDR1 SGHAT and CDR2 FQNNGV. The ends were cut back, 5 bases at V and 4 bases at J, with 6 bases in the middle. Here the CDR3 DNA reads TGTGCCAGCAGCCGAGTGTACGAGCAGTACTTC. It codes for CASSRVYEQYF.

CDR3 DNA sequence: TGTGCCAGCAGTTCTACAGGGCTAGCCAAAAACATTCAGTACTTC. Its translation: CASSSTGLAKNIQYF. V and J are TRBV27 and TRBJ2-4; D possibly corresponds to TRBD1 (6 bases). This CDR3 has 15 amino acids. Germline lookup yields CDR1 MNHEY and CDR2 SMNVEV (reference sequence). V lost 4 bases and J lost 0, with 10 bases in between.

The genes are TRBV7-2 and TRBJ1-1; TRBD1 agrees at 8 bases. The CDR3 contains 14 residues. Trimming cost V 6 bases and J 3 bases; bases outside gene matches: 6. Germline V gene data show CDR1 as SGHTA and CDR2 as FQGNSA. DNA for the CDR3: TGTGCCAGCAGTGGGCAGGGGGCCTACACTGAAGCTTTCTTT. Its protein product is CASSGQGAYTEAFF.

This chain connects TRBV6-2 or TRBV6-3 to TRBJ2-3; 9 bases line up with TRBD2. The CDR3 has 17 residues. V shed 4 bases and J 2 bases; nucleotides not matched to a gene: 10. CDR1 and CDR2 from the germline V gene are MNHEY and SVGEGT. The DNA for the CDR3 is TGTGCCAGCAGTTTCCCCATTAGCGGGAGAGCCACAGATACGCAGTATTTT. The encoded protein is CASSFPISGRATDTQYF.

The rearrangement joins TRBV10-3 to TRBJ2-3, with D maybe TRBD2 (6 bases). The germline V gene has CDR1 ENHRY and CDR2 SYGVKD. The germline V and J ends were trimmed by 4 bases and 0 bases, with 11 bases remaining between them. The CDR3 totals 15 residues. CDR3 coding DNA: TGTGCCATCAGTGGAAGGACTACTAGCACAGATACGCAGTATTTT. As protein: CAISGRTTSTDTQYF.

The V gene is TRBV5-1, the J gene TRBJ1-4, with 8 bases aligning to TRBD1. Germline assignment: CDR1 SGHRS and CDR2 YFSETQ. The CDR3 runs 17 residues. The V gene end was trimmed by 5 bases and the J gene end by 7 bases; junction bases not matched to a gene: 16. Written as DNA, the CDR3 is TGCGCCAGCAGACTGGGGTCAGGGGGCGATCGGATTGAAAAACTGTTTTTT. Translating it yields CASRLGSGGDRIEKLFF.

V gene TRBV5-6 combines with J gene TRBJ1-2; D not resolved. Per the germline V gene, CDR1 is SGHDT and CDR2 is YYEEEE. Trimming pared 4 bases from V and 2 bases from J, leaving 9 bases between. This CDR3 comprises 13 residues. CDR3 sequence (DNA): TGTGCCAGCAGCCAACCAGTGAACTATGGCTACACCTTC. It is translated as CASSQPVNYGYTF.

The DNA for the CDR3 is TGCGCCAGCAGCTTTTTCGAGCTAACCGGGGAGCTGTTTTTT. Translating gives CASSFFELTGELFF. This sequence joins TRBV5-1 and TRBJ2-2; D not resolved. Germline V gene sequence: CDR1 SGHRS, CDR2 YFSETQ. V was pared by 2 bases and J by 5 bases, with 10 bases between. The CDR3 is 14 residues long.

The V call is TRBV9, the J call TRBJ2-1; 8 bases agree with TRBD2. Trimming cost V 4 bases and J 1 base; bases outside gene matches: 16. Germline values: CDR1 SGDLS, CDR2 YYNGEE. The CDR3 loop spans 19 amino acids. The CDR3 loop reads CASSPQGAGDAFSYNEQFF. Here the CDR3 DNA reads TGTGCCAGCAGCCCCCAGGGAGCGGGGGACGCGTTTTCCTACAATGAGCAGTTCTTC. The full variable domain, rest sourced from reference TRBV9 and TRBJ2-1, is DSGVTQTPKHLITATGQRVTLRCSPRSGDLSVYWYQQSLDQGLQFLIQYYNGEERAKGNILERFSAQQFPDLHSELNLSSLELGDSALYFCASSPQGAGDAFSYNEQFFGPGTRLTVL.

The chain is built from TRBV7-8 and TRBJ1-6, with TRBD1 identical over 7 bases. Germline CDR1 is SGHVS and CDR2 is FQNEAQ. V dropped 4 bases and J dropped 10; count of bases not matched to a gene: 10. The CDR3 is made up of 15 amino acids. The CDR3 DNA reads TGTGCCAGCAGCTCCAGACAGGGCCCGGGATCACCCCTCCACTTT. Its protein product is CASSSRQGPGSPLHF.

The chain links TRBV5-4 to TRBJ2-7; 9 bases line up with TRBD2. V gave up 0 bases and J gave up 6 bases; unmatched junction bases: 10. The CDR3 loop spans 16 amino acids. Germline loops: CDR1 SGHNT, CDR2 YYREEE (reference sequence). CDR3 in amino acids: CASSLGSARGGIEQYF. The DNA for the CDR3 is TGTGCCAGCAGCTTGGGGTCTGCGCGGGGGGGGATCGAGCAGTACTTC. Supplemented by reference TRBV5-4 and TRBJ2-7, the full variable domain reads ETGVTQSPTHLIKTRGQQVTLRCSSQSGHNTVSWYQQALGQGPQFIFQYYREEENGRGNFPPRFSGLQFPNYSSELNVNALELDDSALYLCASSLGSARGGIEQYFGPGTRLTVT.

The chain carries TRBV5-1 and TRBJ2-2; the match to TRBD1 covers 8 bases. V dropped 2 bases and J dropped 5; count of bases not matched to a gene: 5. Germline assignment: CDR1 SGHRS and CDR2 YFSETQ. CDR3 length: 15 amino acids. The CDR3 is CASSFGQGRTGELFF. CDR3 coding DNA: TGCGCCAGCAGCTTCGGACAGGGAAGGACCGGGGAGCTGTTTTTT.

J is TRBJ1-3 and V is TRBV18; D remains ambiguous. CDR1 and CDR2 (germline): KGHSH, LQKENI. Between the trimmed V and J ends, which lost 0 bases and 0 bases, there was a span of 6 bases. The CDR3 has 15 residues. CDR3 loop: CASSPPRGSGNTIYF. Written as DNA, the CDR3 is TGTGCCAGCTCACCACCCAGAGGCTCTGGAAACACCATATATTTT.

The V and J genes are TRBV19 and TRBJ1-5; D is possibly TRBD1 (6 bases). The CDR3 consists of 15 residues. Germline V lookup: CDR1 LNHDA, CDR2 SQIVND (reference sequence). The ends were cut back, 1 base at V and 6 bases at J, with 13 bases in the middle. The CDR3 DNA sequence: TGTGCCAGTAGTATAGGAACAGGGTGGGGTCAGCCCCAGCATTTT. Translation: CASSIGTGWGQPQHF.